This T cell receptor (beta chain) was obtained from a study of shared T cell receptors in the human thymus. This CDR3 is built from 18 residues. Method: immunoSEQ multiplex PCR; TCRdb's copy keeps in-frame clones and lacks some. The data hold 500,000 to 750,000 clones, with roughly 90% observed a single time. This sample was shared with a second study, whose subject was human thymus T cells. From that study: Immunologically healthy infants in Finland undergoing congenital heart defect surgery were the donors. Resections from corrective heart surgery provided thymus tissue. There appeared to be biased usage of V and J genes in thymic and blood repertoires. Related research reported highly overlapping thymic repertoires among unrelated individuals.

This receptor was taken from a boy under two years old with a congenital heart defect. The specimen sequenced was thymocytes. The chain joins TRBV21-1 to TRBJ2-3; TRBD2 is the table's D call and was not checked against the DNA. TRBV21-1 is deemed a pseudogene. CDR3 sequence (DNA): TGTGCCAGCAGCTCCCGGGGGAGGGAGGTGACTCCCACAGATACGCAGTATTTT. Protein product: CASSSRGREVTPTDTQYF.